This T cell receptor (beta chain) emerged from a study of T-cell memory formation after mild COVID-19. Points from the study as a whole: Cross-reactive memory seemingly joined, as some responding clones were found in pre-infection memory. Day 15 to 85 contractors were CD4/CD8 balanced; later expanders leaned CD4+. Still unconfirmed is whether the second-wave clones peaking on day 37 recognized SARS-CoV-2.

With regard to this clonotype: Its cognate antigen is unknown.

Constant-segment-primed 5'RACE gave TCR alpha and TCR beta cDNA libraries with sample barcodes and UMIs. One entry per CDR3 protein, called by TCRdb with MiXCR from the 5' RACE reads. The table has about 100,000 distinct CDR3 sequences, roughly 11% seen once. CDR3 length: 16 amino acids. With 0 bases removed from V and 2 bases from J, the gap between germline ends came to 13 bases. Germline V gene sequence: CDR1 SGDLS, CDR2 YYNGEE. Input material: PBMCs or a T cell subset sorted from them (not recorded which). V and J are TRBV9 and TRBJ2-3; D possibly corresponds to TRBD1 (5 bases). This TCR derives from a man younger than 35 who had mild COVID-19 (a few samples of this study predate the infection). Cell type and time point are not known. CDR3 DNA: TGTGCCAGCAGCGTAGTTCAGGGCGCCATCACAGATACGCAGTATTTT. Translation: CASSVVQGAITDTQYF.